The T cell receptor (beta chain) under discussion was sequenced for a study of blood T cell repertoires in COVID-19. Study-level background: Samples of COVID-19 (acute and convalescent) were obtained from the United States, Italy and Spain. T cells, B-cell-depleted T cells, or PBMCs supplied cDNA or gDNA.

The sample holds a few counts of this clone. Authors' methods: Amplifying reference gene primers gave estimates of nucleated cell counts. The table came from immunoSEQ multiplex PCR; TCRdb's copy has only in-frame clones and leaves some out. Clonal size and the V and J genes are those of that table, whereas D and trimming came from the DNA. The sample holds hundreds of thousands of clones; 85% are singletons and the top ten take approximately 5.1%. The CDR3 is made up of 18 amino acids. CDR1 and CDR2 from the germline V gene are SEHNR and FQNEAQ (reference sequence). Unmatched junction bases numbered 10, after V lost 0 bases and J lost 2 bases.

The receptor's source is a man in his forties or fifties with active or convalescent COVID-19. Material for sequencing was peripheral blood. The rearrangement joins TRBV7-9 to TRBJ2-7; TRBD2 aligns across 10 bases. The CDR3 loop reads CASSLAWASGSSAYEQYF. CDR3 sequence (DNA): TGTGCCAGCAGCTTAGCTTGGGCTAGCGGGAGCTCTGCCTACGAGCAGTACTTC.